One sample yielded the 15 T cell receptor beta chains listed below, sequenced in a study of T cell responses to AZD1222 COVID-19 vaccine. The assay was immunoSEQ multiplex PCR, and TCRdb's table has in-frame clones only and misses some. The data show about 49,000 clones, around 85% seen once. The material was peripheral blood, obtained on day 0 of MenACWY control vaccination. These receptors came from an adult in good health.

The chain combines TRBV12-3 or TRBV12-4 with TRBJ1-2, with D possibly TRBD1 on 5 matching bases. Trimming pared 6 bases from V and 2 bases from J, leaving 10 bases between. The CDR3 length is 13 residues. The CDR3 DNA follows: TGTGCCAGCAGACCCCCAGGGAACTATGGCTACACCTTC. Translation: CASRPPGNYGYTF.

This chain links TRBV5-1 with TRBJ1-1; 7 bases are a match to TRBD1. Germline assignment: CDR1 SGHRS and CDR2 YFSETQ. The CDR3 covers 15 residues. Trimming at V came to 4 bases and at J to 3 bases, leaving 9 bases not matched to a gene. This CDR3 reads CASSKLGGADTEAFF. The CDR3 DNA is TGCGCCAGCAGCAAACTAGGGGGCGCGGACACTGAAGCTTTCTTT.

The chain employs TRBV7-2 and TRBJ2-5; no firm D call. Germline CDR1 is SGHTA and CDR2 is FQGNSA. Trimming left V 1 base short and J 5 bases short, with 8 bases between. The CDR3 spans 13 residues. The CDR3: CASSLVQRETQYF. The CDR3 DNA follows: TGTGCCAGCAGCTTAGTTCAGAGGGAGACCCAGTACTTC. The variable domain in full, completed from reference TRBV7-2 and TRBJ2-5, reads GAGVSQSPSNKVTEKGKDVELRCDPISGHTALYWYRQSLGQGLEFLIYFQGNSAPDKSGLPSDRFSAERTGGSVSTLTIQRTQQEDSAVYLCASSLVQRETQYFGPGTRLLVL.

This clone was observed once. DNA of the CDR3: TGTGCCACCAGCAGAGACGGAACTGGGGCCAACGTCCTGACTTTC. Protein sequence: CATSRDGTGANVLTF. This chain joins TRBV15 and TRBJ2-6; D gene uncertain. Germline V gene data show CDR1 as LNHNV and CDR2 as YYDKDF (reference sequence). V lost 0 bases to trimming and J lost 2 bases, with 5 bases between them. The CDR3 runs 15 residues.

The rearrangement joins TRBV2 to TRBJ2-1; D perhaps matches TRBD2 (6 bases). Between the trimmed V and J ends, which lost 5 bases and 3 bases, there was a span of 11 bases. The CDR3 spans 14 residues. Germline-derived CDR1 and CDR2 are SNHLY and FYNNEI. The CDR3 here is CASSTGTFYNEQFF. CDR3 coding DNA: TGTGCCAGCAGTACCGGGACTTTCTACAATGAGCAGTTCTTC.

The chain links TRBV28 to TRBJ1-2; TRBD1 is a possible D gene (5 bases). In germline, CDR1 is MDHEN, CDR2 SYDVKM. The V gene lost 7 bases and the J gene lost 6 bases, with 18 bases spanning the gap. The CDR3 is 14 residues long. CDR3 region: CASNTQIPGNGYTF. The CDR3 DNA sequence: TGTGCCAGCAATACCCAAATACCAGGGAATGGCTACACCTTC.

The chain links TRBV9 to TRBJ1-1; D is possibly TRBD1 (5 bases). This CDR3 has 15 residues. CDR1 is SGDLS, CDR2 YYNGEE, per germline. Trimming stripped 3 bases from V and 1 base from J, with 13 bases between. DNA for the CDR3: TGTGCCAGCAGCGCATCCAGGGATCCGAACACTGAAGCTTTCTTT. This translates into CASSASRDPNTEAFF.

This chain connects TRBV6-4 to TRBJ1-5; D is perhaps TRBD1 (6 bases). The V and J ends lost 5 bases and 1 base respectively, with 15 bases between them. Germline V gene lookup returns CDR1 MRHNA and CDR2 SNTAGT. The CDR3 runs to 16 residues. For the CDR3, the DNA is TGTGCCAGCAGTTATGTATGGGGGGCCAGCAATCAGCCCCAGCATTTT. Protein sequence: CASSYVWGASNQPQHF.

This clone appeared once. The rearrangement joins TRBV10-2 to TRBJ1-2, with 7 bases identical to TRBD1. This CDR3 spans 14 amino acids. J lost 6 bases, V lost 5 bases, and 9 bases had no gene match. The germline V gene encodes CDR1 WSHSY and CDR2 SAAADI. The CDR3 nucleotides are TGCGCCAGCAGTACCGGGACAGCAACAAATGGCTACACCTTC. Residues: CASSTGTATNGYTF.

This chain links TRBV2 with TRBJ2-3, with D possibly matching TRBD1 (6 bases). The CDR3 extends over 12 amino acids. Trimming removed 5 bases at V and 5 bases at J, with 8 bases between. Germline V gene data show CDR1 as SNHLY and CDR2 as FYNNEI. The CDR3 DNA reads TGTGCCAGCAGTCCACAGGGAGATACGCAGTATTTT. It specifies CASSPQGDTQYF.

The CDR3 DNA reads TGTGCCAGCAGTAACAGGGCGAGCACCGGGGAGCTGTTTTTT. Its translation: CASSNRASTGELFF. The V call is TRBV11-2, the J call TRBJ2-2; a possible D gene is TRBD1 (6 bases). V lost 6 bases, J lost 4 bases, and 12 bases lay in between. CDR1 SGHAT and CDR2 FQNNGV come from the germline V gene. CDR3 size: 14 residues. Based on the CDR3 plus reference TRBV11-2 and TRBJ2-2, the full variable domain is EAGVAQSPRYKIIEKRQSVAFWCNPISGHATLYWYQQILGQGPKLLIQFQNNGVVDDSQLPKDRFSAERLKGVDSTLKIQPAKLEDSAVYLCASSNRASTGELFFGEGSRLTVL.

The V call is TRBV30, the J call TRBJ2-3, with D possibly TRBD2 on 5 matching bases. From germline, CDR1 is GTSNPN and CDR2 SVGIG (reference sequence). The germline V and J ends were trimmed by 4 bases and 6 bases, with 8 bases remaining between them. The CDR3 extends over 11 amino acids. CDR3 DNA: TGTGCCTGGACTAGAGGGGATACGCAGTATTTT. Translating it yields CAWTRGDTQYF.

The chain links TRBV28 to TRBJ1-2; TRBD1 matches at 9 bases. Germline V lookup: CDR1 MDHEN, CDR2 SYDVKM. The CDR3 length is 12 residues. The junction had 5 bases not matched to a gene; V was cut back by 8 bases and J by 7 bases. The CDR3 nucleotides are TGTGCCAGCGCCGGGACAGGGCTTGGCTACACCTTC. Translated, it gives CASAGTGLGYTF.

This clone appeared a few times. CDR3 residues: CASSPGATGSRTDTQYF. The DNA for the CDR3 is TGTGCCAGCAGCCCTGGAGCGACCGGGTCTCGCACAGATACGCAGTATTTT. The rearrangement links TRBV7-9 to TRBJ2-3; no definite D call. CDR3 length: 17 amino acids. The V end lost 5 bases, the J end lost 1 base, and 19 bases lay between the germline ends. Germline V gene lookup returns CDR1 SEHNR and CDR2 FQNEAQ (reference sequence).

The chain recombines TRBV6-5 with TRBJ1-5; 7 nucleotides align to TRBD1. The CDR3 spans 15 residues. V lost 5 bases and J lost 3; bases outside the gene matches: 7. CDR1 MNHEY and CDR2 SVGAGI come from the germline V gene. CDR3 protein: CASSQGVPFNQPQHF. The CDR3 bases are TGTGCCAGCAGTCAGGGGGTGCCCTTCAATCAGCCCCAGCATTTT.